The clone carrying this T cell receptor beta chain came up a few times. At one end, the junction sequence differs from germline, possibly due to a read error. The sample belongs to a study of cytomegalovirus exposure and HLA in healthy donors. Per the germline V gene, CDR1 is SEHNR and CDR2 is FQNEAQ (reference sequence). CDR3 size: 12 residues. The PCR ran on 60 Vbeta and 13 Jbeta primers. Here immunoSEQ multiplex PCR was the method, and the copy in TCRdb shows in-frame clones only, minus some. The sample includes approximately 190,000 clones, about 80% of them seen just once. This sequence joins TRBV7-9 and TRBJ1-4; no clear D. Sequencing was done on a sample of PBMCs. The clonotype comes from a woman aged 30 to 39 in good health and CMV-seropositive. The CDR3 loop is CSSSLSREKLFF. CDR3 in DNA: TGTTCCAGCAGCTTATCGAGGGAAAAACTGTTTTTT.